This T cell receptor (beta chain) emerged from a study of blood T cell repertoires in COVID-19. Study overall: Specimens from acute and convalescent COVID-19 originated in the United States, Italy and Spain.

The germline gives CDR1 ENHRY, CDR2 SYGVKD. Trimming cost V 2 bases and J 9 bases; bases outside gene matches: 6. The CDR3 length is 14 residues. Sequenced by immunoSEQ multiplex PCR; TCRdb stores in-frame clones only, minus some. The sample has 30,000 to 40,000 clones, approximately 90% seen once. The clonotype comes from a man aged 45-65 years with active COVID-19. Sequenced input: peripheral blood. The chain joins TRBV10-3 to TRBJ1-2; 10 bases fit TRBD1. DNA of the CDR3: TGTGCCATCAGTGAGCTAAGGGGACAGGGGCGCTACACCTTC. Its translation: CAISELRGQGRYTF.